The source of this T cell receptor beta chain is a study of OX40 agonist ivuxolimab in advanced cancers. CDR1 GTSNPN and CDR2 SVGIG come from the germline V gene (reference sequence). V lost 0 bases and J lost 2, with 11 bases in between. This CDR3 contains 16 residues. Method: immunoSEQ multiplex PCR; TCRdb's copy keeps in-frame clones and lacks some. The data contain some 39,000 clones, roughly 81% of them singletons. Sequencing was performed on CD4+ or CD8+ T cells sorted from blood, taken in a trial of the OX40 agonist ivuxolimab. The rearrangement links TRBV30 to TRBJ1-6, with D uncertain. The TCR was taken from an adult with an advanced solid tumor such as melanoma, head and neck, liver or kidney cancer. CDR3 nucleotides: TGTGCCTGGAGTGTTCAAGGGCGGACCTATAATTCACCCCTCCACTTT. Translation gives CAWSVQGRTYNSPLHF. The full variable domain, in which reference TRBV30 and TRBJ1-6 provide the parts outside the CDR3, is SQTIHQWPATLVQPVGSPLSLECTVEGTSNPNLYWYRQAAGRGLQLLFYSVGIGQISSEVPQNLSASRPQDRQFILSSKKLLLSDSGFYLCAWSVQGRTYNSPLHFGNGTRLTVT.